One and the same sample provided the 25 T cell receptor beta chains below, sequenced in a study of T cell repertoires in cytomegalovirus infection. MiXCR was run by TCRdb on the reads, yielding one entry per CDR3 protein. The sample contains 160,000 or so distinct CDR3 sequences, about 20% of which appear only once. The specimen was PBMCs. Every receptor here comes from a human donor in good health (CMV status not recorded). Some clones in this sample may be carry-over from other donors' samples.

As concerns this clonotype: A read error is possible here, since a much larger clone lies one base away. The chain has TRBV27 and TRBJ2-3; D uncertain. The germline V gene has CDR1 MNHEY and CDR2 SMNVEV (reference sequence). This CDR3 comprises 13 residues. CDR3: CASSFRVTDKQYF. DNA for the CDR3: TGTGCCAGCAGTTTCCGAGTCACAGATAAGCAGTATTTT.

V and J are TRBV7-6 and TRBJ1-2, with D hard to call. The CDR3 runs 12 residues. Trimming took off 4 bases at V and 4 bases at J, with 7 bases between the two ends. Germline V gene sequence: CDR1 SGHVS, CDR2 FNYEAQ. The CDR3 nucleotides are TGTGCCAGCAGCTCCGACGGCTATGGCTACACCTTC. Amino acid sequence: CASSSDGYGYTF.

The rearrangement joins TRBV20-1 to TRBJ2-5; 11 bases are a match to TRBD2. The CDR3 is made up of 15 amino acids. J lost 0 bases, V lost 5 bases, and 5 bases had no gene match. The V gene's germline CDR1 is DFQATT and CDR2 SNEGSKA (reference sequence). CDR3 DNA: TGCAGTGCTGGGACTAGCGGACCGTACCAAGAGACCCAGTACTTC. This codes for CSAGTSGPYQETQYF.

Many counts were recorded for this clonotype. This chain joins TRBV7-2 and TRBJ2-4; 7 bases are shared with TRBD2. This CDR3 region has 16 residues. V was pared by 5 bases and J by 0 bases, with 7 bases of the junction left unmatched. The germline V gene encodes CDR1 SGHTA and CDR2 FQGNSA. The CDR3 DNA sequence: TGTGCCAGCAGCCCCACTAGCGCATTAGCCAAAAACATTCAGTACTTC. It codes for CASSPTSALAKNIQYF.

The chain recombines TRBV27 with TRBJ2-1, with 7 bases fitting TRBD2. In germline, CDR1 is MNHEY, CDR2 SMNVEV (reference sequence). This CDR3 comprises 15 residues. V was pared by 8 bases and J by 2 bases, with 9 bases of the junction left unmatched. CDR3 bases: TGTGCCAGCCGTTCGGGACTATCGGCCTACAATGAGCAGTTCTTC. Protein sequence: CASRSGLSAYNEQFF.

The V and J genes are TRBV29-1 and TRBJ2-3; 12 bases align to TRBD2. This CDR3 is 15 amino acids long. The V and J ends lost 3 bases and 1 base, in that order; junction bases with no gene match: 2. Germline V gives CDR1 SQVTM, CDR2 ANQGSEA. The CDR3 region has the DNA TGCAGCGTTGAGAGACTAGCGGGAGGCACAGATACGCAGTATTTT. Translated, it gives CSVERLAGGTDTQYF.

In this sample, this clonotype turned up a few times. The rearrangement uses TRBV3-1 and TRBJ2-7, with 7 bases that match TRBD2. The junction had 0 bases not matched to a gene; V was cut back by 0 bases and J by 7 bases. The CDR3 totals 12 residues. Germline CDR1 reads LGHDT; CDR2 reads YNNKEL (reference sequence). The CDR3 reads CASSQEGLEQYF. The CDR3 DNA reads as TGTGCCAGCAGCCAAGAGGGACTAGAGCAGTACTTC.

This clonotype has more than one count but fewer than ten. V gene TRBV10-2 combines with J gene TRBJ2-7; D call uncertain. The CDR3 is 12 residues long. The V and J ends lost 2 bases and 4 bases respectively, with 6 bases between them. CDR1 is WSHSY, CDR2 SAAADI, per germline. The CDR3 DNA reads TGCGCCAGCAGTGAGGAGTCTTACGAGCAGTACTTC. It specifies CASSEESYEQYF.

This clonotype occurred many times. The chain carries TRBV7-9 and TRBJ1-1; D may be TRBD1 (5 bases). Germline loops: CDR1 SEHNR, CDR2 FQNEAQ (reference sequence). V was cut by 4 bases and J by 5 bases, with 14 bases left in between. CDR3 length equals 14 residues. The CDR3 DNA is TGTGCCAGCAGCTATAGTGGGGCTGGGACTGAAGCTTTCTTT. As protein: CASSYSGAGTEAFF.

This clonotype occurred many times. This rearrangement joins TRBV7-8 to TRBJ1-2; the D gene is possibly TRBD1 (5 bases). Trimming removed 5 bases from V and 5 bases from J, with 21 bases in between. The CDR3 contains 16 residues. Germline lookup yields CDR1 SGHVS and CDR2 FQNEAQ. CDR3: CASSKGRVPVEYGYTF. The CDR3, as DNA: TGTGCCAGCAGCAAGGGACGTGTCCCAGTGGAGTATGGCTACACCTTC.

This clonotype was recorded a few times. The chain employs TRBV15 and TRBJ2-3; 8 bases match TRBD2. This CDR3 contains 16 residues. Germline CDR1 LNHNV, CDR2 YYDKDF (reference sequence). With 0 bases clipped from V and 1 base from J, the junction kept 3 bases outside the gene matches. CDR3: CATSRERGAGTDTQYF. The CDR3 DNA reads TGTGCCACCAGCAGAGAGCGGGGGGCGGGCACAGATACGCAGTATTTT.

This clonotype was seen only a few times. This rearrangement joins TRBV19 to TRBJ1-5; D possibly corresponds to TRBD1 (5 bases). The CDR3 runs to 16 residues. V lost 6 bases and J 9 bases, leaving 24 bases between the germline ends. Germline lookup yields CDR1 LNHDA and CDR2 SQIVND (reference sequence). CDR3: CASRLGGGQAPGPQHF. The DNA of the CDR3 is TGTGCCAGTAGATTGGGCGGGGGTCAGGCCCCAGGGCCCCAGCATTTT.

V usage is TRBV2 and J usage is TRBJ2-3; D uncertain. This CDR3 has 14 residues. V was clipped by 2 bases and J by 2 bases, with 8 bases between them. Looked up from germline, CDR1 is SNHLY and CDR2 is FYNNEI. The DNA of the CDR3 is TGTGCCAGCAGTGAACGCCTACCCACAGATACGCAGTATTTT. It encodes CASSERLPTDTQYF.

A few counts support this clonotype. The chain recombines TRBV4-3 with TRBJ1-5, with D perhaps matching TRBD1 (5 bases). The germline CDR1 and CDR2 sequences are LGHNA and YSLEER. Trimming took 0 bases from V and 7 from J, leaving 10 bases between them. CDR3 length: 14 residues. CDR3 in amino acids: CASSQDVGVQPQHF. CDR3 DNA sequence: TGCGCCAGCAGCCAAGACGTGGGGGTCCAGCCCCAGCATTTT.

Points on this clonotype: The conserved phenylalanine or tryptophan normally closing the CDR3 is absent here, so this likely arose from a read error. The chain is built from TRBV12-3 or TRBV12-4 and TRBJ1-3; D is unclear. CDR3 length: 12 amino acids. The CDR3 DNA sequence: TGTGCCAGCGGTTTCTCTGGAAACACCATATATTGT. This encodes CASGFSGNTIYC.

This chain's CDR3 is CASSPTADRGLPYEQYF. The CDR3, as DNA: TGTGCCAGCAGCCCAACCGCGGACAGGGGGCTACCCTACGAGCAGTACTTC. This chain connects TRBV7-9 to TRBJ2-7, with 11 bases aligning to TRBD1. Trimming cost V 5 bases and J 2 bases; bases outside gene matches: 11. Germline CDR1 and CDR2: SEHNR and FQNEAQ (reference sequence). The CDR3 runs 17 residues.

The rearrangement links TRBV20-1 to TRBJ2-1; weak D call: TRBD1 (5 bases). CDR3 size: 14 residues. Germline CDR1 reads DFQATT; CDR2 reads SNEGSKA (reference sequence). Trimming stripped 6 bases from V and 0 bases from J, with 12 bases between. CDR3 DNA: TGCAGTGCCGGACATACGAGCTCCTACAATGAGCAGTTCTTC. Protein product: CSAGHTSSYNEQFF.

The chain links TRBV2 to TRBJ1-1, with D maybe TRBD1 (5 bases). The V end lost 7 bases, the J end lost 0 bases, and 15 bases lay between the germline ends. Germline loops: CDR1 SNHLY, CDR2 FYNNEI. The CDR3 spans 15 residues. CDR3 region: CASKGARAMNTEAFF. The CDR3 DNA reads TGTGCCAGCAAAGGAGCCAGGGCGATGAACACTGAAGCTTTCTTT.

This clonotype was recorded at least ten times. V and J are TRBV6-5 and TRBJ2-5; 11 bases are a match to TRBD2. The germline V gene has CDR1 MNHEY and CDR2 SVGAGI. The CDR3 length is 16 residues. V shed 2 bases, J shed 3 bases, and the junction held 5 bases outside the gene matches. The DNA of the CDR3 is TGTGCCAGCAGTTACCTTAGCGGGAGGGTTAAAGAGACCCAGTACTTC. This translates into CASSYLSGRVKETQYF.

This clonotype appeared many times. The chain has TRBV7-8 and TRBJ1-4; 8 bases agree with TRBD1. The germline gives CDR1 SGHVS, CDR2 FQNEAQ. The CDR3 sequence is 16 residues long. Unmatched junction bases numbered 8, after V lost 3 bases and J lost 5 bases. For the CDR3, the DNA is TGTGCCAGCAGCTTGCCTCGGGACAGGCTAAATGAAAAACTGTTTTTT. This translates into CASSLPRDRLNEKLFF.

This clonotype showed up just a few times. This chain uses TRBV2 with TRBJ2-7, with TRBD1 matching 10 bases. The V gene end was trimmed by 8 bases and the J gene end by 2 bases; junction bases not matched to a gene: 6. Germline V CDR1 and CDR2: SNHLY, FYNNEI. The CDR3 extends over 14 amino acids. In nucleotides, the CDR3 is TGTGCCAGCCTGAGGGGACAGGGGACCTACGAGCAGTACTTC. It is translated as CASLRGQGTYEQYF. The full variable domain, completed using reference TRBV2 and TRBJ2-7, is EPEVTQTPSHQVTQMGQEVILRCVPISNHLYFYWYRQILGQKVEFLVSFYNNEISEKSEIFDDQFSVERPDGSNFTLKIRSTKLEDSAMYFCASLRGQGTYEQYFGPGTRLTVT.

This clonotype turned up a few times. The chain is built from TRBV29-1 and TRBJ2-1, with D perhaps matching TRBD2 (6 bases). V gave up 7 bases and J gave up 2 bases, with 15 bases separating them. This CDR3 region has 14 residues. CDR1 is SQVTM and CDR2 is ANQGSEA in the germline V gene. The CDR3 spells CSGAGLPAYNEQFF. DNA for the CDR3: TGCAGCGGCGCGGGACTTCCAGCCTACAATGAGCAGTTCTTC.

The chain combines TRBV27 with TRBJ1-4; no clear D. The CDR3 is 15 residues long. Germline CDR1 and CDR2: MNHEY and SMNVEV (reference sequence). V was pared by 0 bases and J by 5 bases, with 10 bases between. The CDR3 loop reads CASSLSRGNNEKLFF. CDR3 DNA: TGTGCCAGCAGTTTATCGAGAGGAAACAATGAAAAACTGTTTTTT.

This clonotype has ten or more counts. The chain carries TRBV7-2 and TRBJ1-1, with a weak D call TRBD1 (6 bases). The CDR3 length is 16 residues. The germline CDR1 and CDR2 sequences are SGHTA and FQGNSA. Deletions cut 0 bases from V and 1 base from J, with 12 bases between. CDR3 region: CASSLAGGGWNTEAFF. The CDR3 coding sequence is TGTGCCAGCAGCTTAGCAGGGGGGGGATGGAACACTGAAGCTTTCTTT.

The chain uses TRBV27 and TRBJ1-2, with 10 bases identical to TRBD1. Germline CDR1 reads MNHEY; CDR2 reads SMNVEV (reference sequence). The CDR3 has 15 residues. J gave up 6 bases and V 6 bases, and 10 bases lay outside the gene matches. The DNA for the CDR3 is TGTGCCAGCAGAAGAACCGGGACAGGGGAGAATGGCTACACCTTC. Residues: CASRRTGTGENGYTF.